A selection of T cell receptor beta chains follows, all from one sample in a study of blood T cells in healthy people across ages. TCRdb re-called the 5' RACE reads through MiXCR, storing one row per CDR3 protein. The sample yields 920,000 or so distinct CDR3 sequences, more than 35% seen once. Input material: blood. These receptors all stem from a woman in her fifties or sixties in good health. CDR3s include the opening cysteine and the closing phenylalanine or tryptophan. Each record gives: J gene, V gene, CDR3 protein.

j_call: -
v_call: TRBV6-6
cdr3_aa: CASSSYREQSYNEQYF

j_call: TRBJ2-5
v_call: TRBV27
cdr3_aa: CASSPSSPGQTQYF

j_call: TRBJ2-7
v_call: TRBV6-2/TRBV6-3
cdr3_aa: CASQVKAEQYF

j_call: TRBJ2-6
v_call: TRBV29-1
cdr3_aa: CGVEDRASGRGSGANVLTF

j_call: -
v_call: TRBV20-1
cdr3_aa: CSARDREGTSLLDEQYF

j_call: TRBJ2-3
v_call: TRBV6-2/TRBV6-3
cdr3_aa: CASSYGGVTQYF

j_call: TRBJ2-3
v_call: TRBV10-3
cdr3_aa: CAITLDGTDTQYF

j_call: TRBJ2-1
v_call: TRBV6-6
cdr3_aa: CASIPGLGGYNEQFF

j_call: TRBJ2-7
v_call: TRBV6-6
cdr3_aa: CASSYSPGTYEQYF

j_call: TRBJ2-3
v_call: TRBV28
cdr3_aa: CASEIATSTDTQYF

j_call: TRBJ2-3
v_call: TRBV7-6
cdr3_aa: CASSVPGRDTQYF

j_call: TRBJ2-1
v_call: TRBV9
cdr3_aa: CASSVSVSEQFF

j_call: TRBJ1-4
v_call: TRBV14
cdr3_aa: CASSPLTTGHEKLFF

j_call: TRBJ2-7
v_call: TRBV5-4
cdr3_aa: CASSPGVGAGAGYEQYF

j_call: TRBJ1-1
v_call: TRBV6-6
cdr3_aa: CASPRGTEAFF

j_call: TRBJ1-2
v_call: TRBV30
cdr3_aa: CACGGSRIYGYTF

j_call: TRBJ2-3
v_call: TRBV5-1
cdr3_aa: CASSPGLAGHKLDTDTQYF

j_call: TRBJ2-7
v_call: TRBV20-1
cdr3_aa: CSAEPPSGRRRYEQYF

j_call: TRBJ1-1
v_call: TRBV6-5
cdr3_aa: CASSYTPGDWDTEAFF

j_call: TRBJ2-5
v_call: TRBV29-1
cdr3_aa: CSVVLAGQETQYF

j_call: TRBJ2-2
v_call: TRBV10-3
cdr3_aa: CAISGRVAGELFF

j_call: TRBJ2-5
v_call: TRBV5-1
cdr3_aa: CASSFTGGWQETQYF

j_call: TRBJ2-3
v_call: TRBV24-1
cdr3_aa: CATSDSIAGFSTDTQYF

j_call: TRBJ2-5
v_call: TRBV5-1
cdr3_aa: CASSRGADRETQYF

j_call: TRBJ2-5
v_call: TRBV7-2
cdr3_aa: CASSSPGGQETQYF

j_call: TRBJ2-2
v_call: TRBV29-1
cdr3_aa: CSARRGERELFF

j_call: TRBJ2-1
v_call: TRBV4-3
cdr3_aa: CASSQERTSGRDEQFF

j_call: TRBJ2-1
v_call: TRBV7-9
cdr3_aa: CASSQRKDPYNEQFF

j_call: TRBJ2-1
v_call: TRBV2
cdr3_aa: CASSERAGGSGPYNEQFF

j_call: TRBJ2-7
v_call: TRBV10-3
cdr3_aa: CAISESTPRDEQYF

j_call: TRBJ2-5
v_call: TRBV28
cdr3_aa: CASSPADLVPSYNEQYF

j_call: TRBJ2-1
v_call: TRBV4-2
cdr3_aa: CASSQVAGGVNEQFF

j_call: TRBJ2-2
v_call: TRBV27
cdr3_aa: CASTYWGGNTGELFF

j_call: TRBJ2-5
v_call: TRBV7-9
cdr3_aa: CASRHGGGETQYF

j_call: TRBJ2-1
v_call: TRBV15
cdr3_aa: CATSRATGFNEQFF

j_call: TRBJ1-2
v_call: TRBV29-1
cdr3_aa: CSVEGIAGYTF

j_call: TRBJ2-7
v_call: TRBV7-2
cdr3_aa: CASSLDSGPPYEQYF

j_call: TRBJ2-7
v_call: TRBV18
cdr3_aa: CASSPKPSYEQYF

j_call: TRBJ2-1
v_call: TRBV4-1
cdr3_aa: CASSLEQGASYEQFF

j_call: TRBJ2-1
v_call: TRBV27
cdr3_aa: CASSPYPSGGYNEQFF

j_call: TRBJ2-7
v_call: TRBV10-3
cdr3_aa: CASGTDRSYEQYF

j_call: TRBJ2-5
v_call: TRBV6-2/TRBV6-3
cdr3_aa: CASSYSHRVGETQYF

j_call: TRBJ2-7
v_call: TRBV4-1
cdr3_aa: CASSRELAGPYEQYF

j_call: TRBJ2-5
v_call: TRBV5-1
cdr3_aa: CASSSVAGEGTQYF

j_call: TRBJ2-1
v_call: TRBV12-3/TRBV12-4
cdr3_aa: CASSLSLAHSYNEQFF

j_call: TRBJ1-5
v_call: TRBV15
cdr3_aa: CATSRDDRVNQPQHF

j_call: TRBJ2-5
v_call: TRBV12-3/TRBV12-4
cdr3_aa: CASSLADLGLAGKFNEQYF

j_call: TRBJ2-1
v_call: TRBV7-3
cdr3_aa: CASSLTTSGSGVSFF

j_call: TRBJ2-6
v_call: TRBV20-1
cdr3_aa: CSAPRQGISSGANVLTF

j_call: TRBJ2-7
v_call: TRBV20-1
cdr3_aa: CSARRDKDEQYF

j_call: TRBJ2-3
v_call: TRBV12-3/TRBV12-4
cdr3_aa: CATLQGVVDTQYF